This T cell receptor (beta chain) originates from a study of blood T cell repertoires in COVID-19. As for the study in general: Samples representing acute and convalescent COVID-19 were sourced from the United States, Italy and Spain.

This CDR3 has 16 amino acids. V lost 5 bases and J 0 bases, leaving 11 bases between the germline ends. Looked up from germline, CDR1 is LNHDA and CDR2 is SQIVND (reference sequence). In the source study's methods: Estimation of nucleated cell counts was performed using reference gene primer amplification. Some clones are missing from TCRdb's copy, which holds only in-frame ones; the method was immunoSEQ multiplex PCR. The V and J calls and clone size were taken over from that table, and D and trimming were inferred from the DNA. The sample has approximately 280,000 clones, 85% to 90% seen once. The source material was peripheral blood. This TCR came from a man aged 35 to 55 with acute or convalescent COVID-19. This rearrangement joins TRBV19 to TRBJ1-6, with D possibly TRBD1 on 5 matching bases. The CDR3 DNA follows: TGTGCCAGTAGTTCAGGGCCTGGCTCCTATAATTCACCCCTCCACTTT. Encoded protein: CASSSGPGSYNSPLHF.